This is a list of T cell receptor beta chains from one sample in a study of beta chain features in type 1 diabetes. Only in-frame clones appear in the TCRdb table, and some are missing; sequencing was by immunoSEQ multiplex PCR. The table includes about 410,000 clones, approximately 15% detected once. Sequenced input: naive CD4+ T cells from blood. These receptors all stem from a man aged 30 to 45 in good health. The CDR3 runs from the conserved cysteine through the conserved F or W. The order of the fields is clone size, V gene, D gene, J gene, CDR3 DNA, CDR3 protein. The D gene is left open where the match is weak. Size tells how often a clone was seen (once, few, many) or the class of an expanded clone, and some rows leave it out.

>few|TRBV9|NA|TRBJ2-5
TGTGCCAGCAGCGTAGAGGCCAGGGGCCCCCAAGAGACCCAGTACTTC
CASSVEARGPQETQYF
>NA|TRBV4-3|TRBD1|TRBJ2-2
TGCGCCAGCAGCCAAGCTGGGACAGGGATAGCCGGGGAGCTGTTTTTT
CASSQAGTGIAGELFF
>few|TRBV29-1|NA|TRBJ2-4
TGCAGCGTTAGACTAGTGAACAAAAACATTCAGTACTTC
CSVRLVNKNIQYF
>NA|TRBV25-1|NA|TRBJ2-4
TGTGCCAGCAGTGACCTTTTGGACATTCAGTACTTC
CASSDLLDIQYF
>NA|TRBV25-1|NA|TRBJ2-2
TGTGCCAGCACGGGGTCCAGCGGAGACACCGGGGAGCTGTTTTTT
CASTGSSGDTGELFF
>few|TRBV15|TRBD2|TRBJ2-1
TGTGCCACCAGCAGAGATAGGGGACTAGTTTCCTACAATGAGCAGTTCTTC
CATSRDRGLVSYNEQFF
>NA|TRBV11-2|NA|TRBJ1-6
TGTGCCAGCAGCGGGGGGCTTCTAAATAATTCACCCCTCCACTTT
CASSGGLLNNSPLHF
>few|TRBV4-3|NA|TRBJ1-6
TGCGCCAGCAGCCAAGATCTCCGGGTCCAGAATTCACCCCTCCACTTT
CASSQDLRVQNSPLHF
>NA|TRBV5-4|TRBD2|TRBJ2-1
TGTGCCAGCAGCTCAAGCGGGAGGTCCTACAATGAGCAGTTCTTC
CASSSSGRSYNEQFF
>few|TRBV30|TRBD1|TRBJ2-2
TGTGCCTGGAGCGCAGGGGGCGCATGGCTCACCGGGGAGCTGTTTTTT
CAWSAGGAWLTGELFF
>few|TRBV7-2|TRBD2|TRBJ2-3
TGTGCCAGCAGTAGGGGACTAGCGGGGGTTTCAGATACGCAGTATTTT
CASSRGLAGVSDTQYF
>NA|TRBV20-1|NA|TRBJ1-1
TGCAGTGCGGCCGGGAGTAATGAAGCTTTCTTT
CSAAGSNEAFF
>few|TRBV2|NA|TRBJ1-2
TGTGCCAGCAGTGGAACAAGGTTTCCCAGCTATGGCTACACCTTC
CASSGTRFPSYGYTF
>few|TRBV29-1|NA|TRBJ1-2
TGCAGCGTTGGTGGAGTAAGGGGCTACACCTTC
CSVGGVRGYTF
>NA|TRBV11-2|TRBD1|TRBJ2-3
TGTGCCAGCAGCTTAGATATGCCAGGGGGCGTATCAGATACGCAGTATTTT
CASSLDMPGGVSDTQYF